This entry describes one T cell receptor (beta chain). In its sample, this clonotype was seen a few times. Its antigen is currently not known. No clone much larger than this one lies a single base away; base qualities are absent. The library was prepared using RACE. Sequencing used a NextSeq 500. During library preparation, unique molecular identifiers were attached to individual cDNA molecules so that TCRs could be counted in a quantitative, reproducible way. Both TCR alpha and TCR beta chains were sequenced from each blood RNA sample. Per the source publication's procedure: The median number of TCRs per sample was 95,638, ranging from about 20,000 to 690,600. V, J and CDR3 annotation of the TCR reads was performed with the Decombinator software suite. Every sample was subsampled to the same number of TCRs (28,000) for the PS versus PT1 abundance plots. Expanded TCRs were defined as absent before sensitization and observed at least eight times at the 2-week time point. TCRdb reanalyzed the raw reads on its own, using fastp at Q25 for trimming and MiXCR for clone calling, and kept in-frame beta chains. Each CDR3 protein gets just one entry, which takes the most common genes and DNA from the rows behind it. The V and J calls were determined by TCRdb, not by the authors. This sample comprises some 98,000 distinct CDR3 sequences, about 10% of them detected only once. The ten largest clones add up to approximately 3.1% of the sample.

As encoded in the germline V gene, CDR1 is WSHSY while CDR2 is SAAADI. Trimmed from V: 5 bases; trimmed from J: 4 bases; junction bases lacking a gene match: 8. The CDR3 has 15 amino acids, counting the end cysteine and phenylalanine. Left in the record is the CDR3 DNA by itself, 45 bases read in frame from the first base. This record belongs to a study of human T cells and chemical hapten exposure (dated by TCRdb to 2020 to 2022). Study-wide context: For sensitization, 2% DPC in acetone was applied to a 2 cm by 2 cm area of upper inner arm skin. Throughout the study period of roughly five months, patients also received therapeutic DPC doses to the scalp every week. Patch testing was performed on the upper back with Finn chambers containing 0.01% DPC, and the patch tests were scored after 6 days according to International Contact Dermatitis Research Group standards. Most of the patients in the cohort were female, and the cohort covered alopecia areata with under or over 50% scalp involvement, alopecia totalis and alopecia universalis. Libraries were pooled for sequencing, and variation in per-sample TCR yields was attributed mainly to small differences in library volumes within the pool. Peripheral blood TCR repertoire changes were tracked in vivo in alopecia patients during primary and secondary sensitization to the hapten diphenylcyclopropenone (DPC). Blood was sampled from patients pre-sensitization (week 0) and at 2, 6 and about 24 weeks after DPC sensitization. About 30 alopecia patients provided blood for TCR sequencing at one to four time points (pre-sensitization, 2, 6 and 24 weeks).

Beyond this particular receptor, the publication reports: Alopecia, a presumed autoimmune disease, was present in all patients, so the immune response of the patients might differ from that of healthy individuals. The number of TCRs above 1 in 1000 frequency did not change with DPC sensitization; there was no evidence of global repertoire structure alterations. Compared with pre-sensitization or healthy control sets, expanded TCRs formed significantly more large CDR3 similarity clusters, which is consistent with antigen-driven responses. Patch test score correlated positively with the number of PT1 expanded TCRs, reaching significance at thresholds 8, 16 and 32 but not at 4. Repeated subsampling changed both the strength of the expansion versus patch-test correlation and the threshold at which that correlation became significant.

Read against the paper, the sample's time point label means: pre-sensitization, week 0. The label giving this sample's treatment or condition can be read as: therapeutic diphenylcyclopropenone sensitization with weekly scalp DPC. At each patch-test visit, blood was drawn before the patch test was applied. Patients were eligible if aged 18 to 70, diagnosed with alopecia and judged suitable for DPC therapy, and pregnant patients were excluded. Total RNA was isolated from unfractionated whole blood collected in Tempus Blood RNA tubes. This sequence was found in an older woman with alopecia areata. Some clones in this sample may be carry-over from other donors' samples. The source material was whole blood, sampled in connection with sensitization to the hapten diphenylcyclopropenone (DPC). The V and J genes are TRBV10-2 and TRBJ2-4; the central 7 bases match TRBD2. The base sequence is TGCGCCAGCAGTTCGGGAGGTAGCACGAAAAACATTCAGTACTTC. Protein translation: CASSSGGSTKNIQYF.